This TCR beta chain emerged from a study of blood T cell repertoires in COVID-19. The CDR3 is 13 amino acids. V trimming: 8 bases; J trimming: 13 bases; junction bases outside the gene matches: 14. CDR1 MNHEY and CDR2 SVGAGI come from the germline V gene. Authors' processing steps: Estimated nucleated cell counts came from reference gene primer amplification. Only in-frame clones appear in the TCRdb table, and some are missing; sequencing was by immunoSEQ multiplex PCR. V, J and clone size reflect that table, while D and trimming were determined from the DNA. The sample records around 54,000 clones, roughly 91% being singletons.

The chain employs TRBV6-5 and TRBJ1-5; 7 nucleotides agree with TRBD1. The specimen sequenced was peripheral blood. The TCR sequence derives from a human donor in a cohort sampled during active COVID-19. The CDR3 DNA reads TGTGCCAGCCGATCAACCGGGGACAGTCTACAGCATTTT. This translates into CASRSTGDSLQHF.